This is a list of T cell receptor beta chains from one sample in a study of T cell responses to AZD1222 COVID-19 vaccine. The repertoire was sequenced with immunoSEQ multiplex PCR; TCRdb's copy has only in-frame clones and lacks some. The repertoire includes some 140,000 clones, 85% to 90% of them detected once, and 4.5% to 6.5% sits in the top ten. Source: peripheral blood, taken on day 0 of AZD1222 vaccination. The receptors come from an adult in good health. CDR3s include the opening cysteine and the closing phenylalanine or tryptophan. The order of the fields is V gene, clone size, CDR3 protein. Size is omitted from some rows. Given values are once, few, many or a class for expanded clones.

V: TRBV30; size: -; CDR3: CAWSVGDRGIGNTIYF
V: TRBV3-1/TRBV3-2; size: -; CDR3: CASSPQLTGGGNTIYF
V: TRBV25-1; size: -; CDR3: CASSDILAADYEQYF
V: TRBV7-6; size: -; CDR3: CASSGGGYSTDTQYF
V: TRBV6-5; size: once; CDR3: CASSYLPGAAYNEQFF
V: TRBV12-3/TRBV12-4; size: -; CDR3: CASSPPGEAQYF
V: TRBV6-2/TRBV6-3; size: -; CDR3: CASSRSTGSSYGYTF
V: TRBV3-1/TRBV3-2; size: -; CDR3: CASSHAVTGESNQPQHF
V: TRBV21-1; size: once; CDR3: CASSTLSPHSHYSGANVLTF
V: TRBV5-6; size: -; CDR3: CASSLDPSSKPQHF
V: TRBV5-6; size: -; CDR3: CASSLVGGHQPQHF
V: TRBV3-1/TRBV3-2; size: -; CDR3: CASRLSGNTIYF
V: TRBV9; size: -; CDR3: CASSPRTGAYEQYF
V: TRBV12-3/TRBV12-4; size: -; CDR3: CASSFKETQYF
V: TRBV18; size: once; CDR3: CASSPKPSGQLSSGANVLTF
V: TRBV20-1; size: -; CDR3: CSASSGLFNEQFF
V: TRBV27; size: -; CDR3: CASSPGSHLQPQHF
V: TRBV18; size: -; CDR3: CASSPTVNQPQHF
V: TRBV6-5; size: -; CDR3: CASTERTGALEQYF
V: TRBV7-2; size: -; CDR3: CASSSRGQGMGELFF
V: TRBV9; size: few; CDR3: CASSVALLDRGHYNEQFF
V: TRBV9; size: -; CDR3: CASSVGGTGTYNEQFF
V: TRBV2; size: -; CDR3: CASSVAGSGAFF
V: TRBV28; size: -; CDR3: CASSFGASNTEAFF
V: TRBV7-9; size: few; CDR3: CASSPLGRSATNEKLFF
V: TRBV19; size: -; CDR3: CASSFSGSSTDTQYF
V: TRBV7-7; size: -; CDR3: CASSFDGEIGDTEAFF
V: TRBV28; size: -; CDR3: CASYTMPGPGTPGELFF
V: TRBV6-5; size: -; CDR3: CASSYPDTEAFF
V: TRBV6-2/TRBV6-3; size: -; CDR3: CASSHRDRGHEQYF
V: TRBV27; size: -; CDR3: CASSFRRYNSPLHF
V: TRBV30; size: -; CDR3: CAYGTATNYGYTF
V: TRBV6-6; size: -; CDR3: CASSPEGAQETQYF
V: TRBV5-4; size: -; CDR3: CASSGRGVNTEAFF
V: TRBV28; size: -; CDR3: CASSFRRSNTEAFF
V: TRBV21-1; size: -; CDR3: CASRPIGSLGTSRGGHRGEQFF
V: TRBV5-1; size: -; CDR3: CASSVGQNLFSTDTQYF
V: TRBV6-5; size: -; CDR3: CASSPGGYEQYF
V: TRBV9; size: -; CDR3: CASSPTTPNIQYF
V: TRBV20-1; size: -; CDR3: CSVGDYGYTF
V: TRBV20-1; size: -; CDR3: CSASIQAYNEQFF
V: TRBV5-6; size: -; CDR3: CASSLVGLAGDNEQFF
V: TRBV29-1; size: -; CDR3: CSGWETDSYEQYF
V: TRBV11-3; size: -; CDR3: CASSLAGTGGLKRGYTF
V: TRBV30; size: -; CDR3: CAWSASRVLRVEAFF
V: TRBV13; size: -; CDR3: CASSPWPQGYEQYF
V: TRBV18; size: -; CDR3: CASSPGPSPKNIQYF
V: TRBV6-4; size: -; CDR3: CASSDSAAGGPDTQYF
V: TRBV7-2; size: -; CDR3: CASSLQGSSYNSPLHF
V: TRBV5-4; size: -; CDR3: CASSLAGGDHSYEQYF
V: TRBV6-5; size: -; CDR3: CAIGRGHEQFF
V: TRBV27; size: -; CDR3: CASSRSGPHTEAFF
V: TRBV2; size: -; CDR3: CASQTDSNQPQHF
V: TRBV3-1/TRBV3-2; size: -; CDR3: CASSQGTGRSVEQYF
V: TRBV6-6; size: -; CDR3: CASIPGIESYEQYF